This T cell receptor (beta chain) originates from a study of HIV-infected patients and healthy controls. This clonotype was seen at least ten times. TCRdb processed the 5' RACE reads anew with MiXCR; each CDR3 protein has one entry. The table has approximately 64,000 distinct CDR3 sequences, 19% seen once; the top ten hold 1.4%. The V and J ends lost 1 base and 5 bases, in that order; junction bases with no gene match: 5. There are 15 residues in the CDR3. Germline V gives CDR1 LGHDT, CDR2 YNNKEL (reference sequence). This TCR derives from a human donor in good health. The sample consisted of CD4+ T cells from blood. The rearrangement joins TRBV3-1 to TRBJ2-5; 9 positions agree with TRBD2. Here the CDR3 reads CASSQVSGRRETQYF. The DNA for the CDR3 is TGTGCCAGCAGCCAAGTTAGCGGGAGACGGGAGACCCAGTACTTC.